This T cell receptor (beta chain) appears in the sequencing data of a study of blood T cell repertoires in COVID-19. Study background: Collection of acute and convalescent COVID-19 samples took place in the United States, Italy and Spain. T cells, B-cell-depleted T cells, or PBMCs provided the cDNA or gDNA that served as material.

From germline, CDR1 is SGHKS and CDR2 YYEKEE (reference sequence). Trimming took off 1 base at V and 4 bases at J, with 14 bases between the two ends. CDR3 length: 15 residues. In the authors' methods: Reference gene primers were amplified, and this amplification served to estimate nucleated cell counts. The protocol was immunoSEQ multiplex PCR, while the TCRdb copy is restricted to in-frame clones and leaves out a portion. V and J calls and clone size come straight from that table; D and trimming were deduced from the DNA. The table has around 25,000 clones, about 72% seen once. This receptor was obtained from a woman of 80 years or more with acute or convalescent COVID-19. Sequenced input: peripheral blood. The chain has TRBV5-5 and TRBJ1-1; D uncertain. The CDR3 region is CASSLSRGMGTEAFF. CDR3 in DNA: TGTGCCAGCAGCTTGAGCCGGGGTATGGGCACTGAAGCTTTCTTT.